Below, 27 T cell receptor beta chains from the same sample are listed, as sequenced in a study of identifying expanded T cells in peripheral blood (dated by TCRdb to between 2018 and 2020). Libraries came from the immunoSEQ multiplex PCR assay. TCRdb obtained this table from immuneACCESS and retained in-frame rearrangements with V and J assigned. These tables miss some clones; where compared with another copy, unresolved V genes account for less than half of the shortfall, and the remainder is unexplained. A total of approximately 92,000 clones appear in this sample, roughly 81% of them only once. The leading ten clones occupy roughly 4.4% of the sample. The sample taken for sequencing was blood. The source of these receptors is a person aged 18 to 75 in good health.

This clone showed up just a few times. A read error may account for a junction end that differs from germline. DNA of the CDR3: TGCGCCAGCAGCCAAGAATTTGGGACAGGGGCGAATGAAGCTTTCTTT. Encoded protein: CASSQEFGTGANEAFF. The chain joins TRBV5-4 to TRBJ1-1; 10 bases map to TRBD1. The CDR3 length is 16 residues. Germline values: CDR1 SGHNT, CDR2 YYREEE (reference sequence).

The rearrangement joins TRBV5-6 to TRBJ1-1; D uncertain. Trimming shortened V by 2 bases and J by 4 bases, and 9 bases separated the two germline ends. The CDR3 spans 13 residues. Germline V gene data show CDR1 as SGHDT and CDR2 as YYEEEE. In nucleotides, the CDR3 is TGTGCCAGCAGCTTCGTCGGGTCCACTGAAGCTTTCTTT. Its translation: CASSFVGSTEAFF.

V usage is TRBV7-9 and J usage is TRBJ1-5; D is unclear. Trimming took 2 bases from V and 2 from J, leaving 7 bases between them. The V gene's germline CDR1 is SEHNR and CDR2 FQNEAQ (reference sequence). This CDR3 has 14 amino acids. The CDR3 DNA follows: TGTGCCAGCAGCTTAAATGGGCGCAATCAGCCCCAGCATTTT. It codes for CASSLNGRNQPQHF.

The V and J genes are TRBV2 and TRBJ2-7, with 7 bases aligning to TRBD1. This CDR3 comprises 14 residues. In germline, CDR1 is SNHLY, CDR2 FYNNEI. V lost 8 bases and J lost 3; bases outside the gene matches: 10. In DNA, the CDR3 is TGTGCCAGCCTTGCTGGGACAGAGAACTACGAGCAGTACTTC. Protein product: CASLAGTENYEQYF.

This chain links TRBV27 with TRBJ2-1; 8 bases agree with TRBD1. The germline V gene encodes CDR1 MNHEY and CDR2 SMNVEV (reference sequence). The ends lost 4 bases at V and 4 bases at J; junction bases unmatched: 6. The CDR3 loop spans 15 amino acids. The CDR3 coding sequence is TGTGCCAGCAGTTCGGACAGGGCAATGTACAATGAGCAGTTCTTC. Amino acid sequence: CASSSDRAMYNEQFF.

The chain has TRBV5-1 and TRBJ1-2, with TRBD1 matching over 10 bases. The CDR3 totals 16 residues. The germline CDR1 and CDR2 sequences are SGHRS and YFSETQ. Trimming removed 6 bases from V and 4 bases from J; junction bases left unmatched: 12. CDR3 sequence: CASTPGTGASGYGYTF. The CDR3 DNA sequence: TGCGCCAGCACCCCAGGGACAGGGGCCAGTGGCTATGGCTACACCTTC.

CDR3 nucleotide sequence: TGTGCCAGCAGTCCCCGGGACCTAAGTAACGAGCAGTACTTC. It encodes CASSPRDLSNEQYF. The chain combines TRBV27 with TRBJ2-7; D possibly matches TRBD1 or TRBD2 (5 bases each). Trimming shortened V by 5 bases and J by 5 bases, and 16 bases separated the two germline ends. This CDR3 has 14 residues. The V gene's germline CDR1 is MNHEY and CDR2 SMNVEV (reference sequence).

V gene TRBV14 combines with J gene TRBJ2-2; D remains ambiguous. CDR3 length equals 14 residues. V gave up 4 bases and J gave up 1 base, with 7 bases separating them. Germline CDR1 is SGHDN and CDR2 is FVKESK. CDR3 amino acids: CASSLGMNTGELFF. The CDR3 DNA is TGTGCCAGCAGCCTAGGTATGAACACCGGGGAGCTGTTTTTT.

The chain carries TRBV5-1 and TRBJ2-7; TRBD1 matches at 7 bases. Unmatched junction bases numbered 10, after V lost 4 bases and J lost 3 bases. CDR1 and CDR2 (germline): SGHRS, YFSETQ. The CDR3 covers 15 residues. The CDR3: CASSPPPGTDYEQYF. The CDR3 DNA reads TGCGCCAGCAGCCCGCCGCCCGGGACAGACTACGAGCAGTACTTC.

V usage is TRBV30 and J usage is TRBJ1-5; unclear D gene. Trimming took off 3 bases at V and 7 bases at J, with 13 bases between the two ends. CDR1 is GTSNPN, CDR2 SVGIG, per germline (reference sequence). The CDR3 covers 13 residues. CDR3 bases: TGTGCCTGGAGCTCTGGGCGAGACCAGCCCCAGCATTTT. It yields the protein CAWSSGRDQPQHF.

The sample holds a few counts of this clone. The chain has TRBV27 and TRBJ1-5; D not certain. Trimming cost V 5 bases and J 0 bases, with 5 bases left between them. Germline V gene lookup returns CDR1 MNHEY and CDR2 SMNVEV (reference sequence). This CDR3 spans 13 amino acids. In DNA, the CDR3 is TGTGCCAGCAGTGGAAGTAGCAATCAGCCCCAGCATTTT. This sequence encodes CASSGSSNQPQHF.

The table lists this clone with a few counts. V and J are TRBV2 and TRBJ1-2, with D unresolved. The CDR3 has 11 amino acids. Germline V gives CDR1 SNHLY, CDR2 FYNNEI. Trimming took off 4 bases at V and 8 bases at J, with 8 bases between the two ends. CDR3 nucleotide sequence: TGTGCCAGCAGTGGCGCAGGCGGCTACACCTTC. Amino acid sequence: CASSGAGGYTF.

CDR3 sequence: CASSPHRGGGNQPQHF. CDR3 nucleotide sequence: TGTGCCAGCTCACCACACAGGGGGGGTGGCAATCAGCCCCAGCATTTT. The genes are TRBV18 and TRBJ1-5; 8 bases fit TRBD1. Germline V gene data show CDR1 as KGHSH and CDR2 as LQKENI. The ends lost 1 base at V and 2 bases at J; junction bases unmatched: 4. The CDR3 covers 16 residues.

The rearrangement links TRBV10-3 to TRBJ2-7; TRBD1 matches 7 bases. CDR1 is ENHRY, CDR2 SYGVKD, per germline. There are 13 residues in the CDR3. The V gene end was trimmed by 6 bases and the J gene end by 5 bases; junction bases not matched to a gene: 7. CDR3 amino acids: CAIRKTGADEQYF. The CDR3 nucleotides read TGTGCCATCAGGAAAACAGGGGCGGACGAGCAGTACTTC.

The J gene is TRBJ1-1, the V gene TRBV27, with D possibly matching TRBD1 (6 bases). The CDR3 loop spans 15 amino acids. Germline V lookup: CDR1 MNHEY, CDR2 SMNVEV (reference sequence). V was clipped by 2 bases and J by 4 bases, with 14 bases between them. Written as DNA, the CDR3 is TGTGCCAGCAGTTTACGCCCCGGACAGTCCACTGAAGCTTTCTTT. This gives the protein CASSLRPGQSTEAFF.

The J gene is TRBJ2-1, the V gene TRBV18, with a tentative D call TRBD1 (6 bases). Germline V gene sequence: CDR1 KGHSH, CDR2 LQKENI. Trimming removed 3 bases from V and 5 bases from J, with 20 bases in between. The CDR3 is 17 amino acids. CDR3 bases: TGTGCCAGCTCACCCGCAGGGGCAGCATACAGCAACAATGAGCAGTTCTTC. It encodes CASSPAGAAYSNNEQFF.

J is TRBJ1-3 and V is TRBV7-2; D is uncertain. The V and J ends lost 3 bases and 4 bases respectively, with 7 bases between them. From germline, CDR1 is SGHTA and CDR2 FQGNSA. This CDR3 is built from 13 residues. The CDR3 is CASSLPGGNTIYF. The DNA of the CDR3 is TGTGCCAGCAGCTTGCCGGGGGGAAACACCATATATTTT.

In its sample, this clone was seen once. The chain is built from TRBV27 and TRBJ1-2; possible D gene TRBD1, 5 bases. Trimming stripped 5 bases from V and 4 bases from J, with 17 bases between. Germline-derived CDR1 and CDR2 are MNHEY and SMNVEV (reference sequence). This CDR3 has 15 amino acids. As DNA, the CDR3 is TGTGCCAGCAGTCCTTCTGGTGGGGGGTCCTATGGCTACACCTTC. Translation gives CASSPSGGGSYGYTF.

The J gene is TRBJ1-2, the V gene TRBV19; D may be TRBD1 (5 bases). The CDR3 contains 13 residues. V lost 6 bases and J lost 5, with 13 bases in between. Germline CDR1 and CDR2: LNHDA and SQIVND (reference sequence). In DNA form, the CDR3 reads TGTGCCAGTAGCTCGATGGAGGGGTATGGCTACACCTTC. Protein: CASSSMEGYGYTF.

The V and J genes are TRBV27 and TRBJ1-1, with 10 bases lining up with TRBD1. This CDR3 spans 16 amino acids. Unmatched junction bases numbered 9, after V lost 3 bases and J lost 5 bases. CDR1 and CDR2 (germline): MNHEY, SMNVEV (reference sequence). Here the CDR3 reads CASSLGRQGAKTEAFF. CDR3 nucleotides: TGTGCCAGCAGTTTGGGAAGACAGGGGGCAAAGACTGAAGCTTTCTTT.

The V gene is TRBV5-1, the J gene TRBJ1-1; D gene ambiguous. The ends were cut back, 5 bases at V and 1 base at J, with 12 bases in the middle. CDR1 and CDR2 (germline): SGHRS, YFSETQ. There are 14 residues in the CDR3. The CDR3 spells CASRAGDGNTEAFF. Here the CDR3 DNA reads TGCGCCAGCAGAGCCGGGGATGGGAACACTGAAGCTTTCTTT.

The chain recombines TRBV7-7 with TRBJ1-3; TRBD1 agrees at 7 bases. Trimming cost V 1 base and J 1 base; bases outside gene matches: 7. Germline V gene sequence: CDR1 SSHAT, CDR2 FNYEAQ (reference sequence). The CDR3 consists of 17 residues. CDR3 sequence reads: CASSLGTGPSSGNTIYF. The CDR3 coding sequence is TGTGCCAGCAGCTTAGGGACAGGACCCTCTTCTGGAAACACCATATATTTT.

For the CDR3, the DNA is TGTGCCAGCAGCCGGACAGGGGAAACTGAAGCTTTCTTT. Translating gives CASSRTGETEAFF. V and J are TRBV7-9 and TRBJ1-1; 9 nucleotides line up with TRBD1. The CDR3 contains 13 residues. Germline V gene sequence: CDR1 SEHNR, CDR2 FQNEAQ (reference sequence). V lost 5 bases, J lost 5 bases, and 3 bases stayed unmatched.

The rearrangement joins TRBV30 to TRBJ1-2; tentatively, D is TRBD1 (6 bases). Germline lookup yields CDR1 GTSNPN and CDR2 SVGIG (reference sequence). The CDR3 sequence is 13 residues long. V lost 3 bases and J 6 bases, leaving 14 bases between the germline ends. The CDR3 sequence is CAWSPQGSHGYTF. CDR3 DNA sequence: TGTGCCTGGAGCCCCCAGGGGAGCCATGGCTACACCTTC.

The V and J genes are TRBV18 and TRBJ1-1; D ambiguous. The V and J ends lost 5 bases and 1 base respectively, with 8 bases between them. CDR1 is KGHSH, CDR2 LQKENI, per germline. The CDR3 covers 13 residues. The CDR3 is CASSYTENTEAFF. In DNA form, the CDR3 reads TGTGCCAGCTCATATACAGAGAACACTGAAGCTTTCTTT.

This chain links TRBV7-9 with TRBJ1-1, with 10 bases that match TRBD1. Losses at the gene ends were 3 bases for V and 7 bases for J; bases not matched to a gene: 2. The CDR3 length is 13 residues. CDR1 is SEHNR, CDR2 FQNEAQ, per germline (reference sequence). The CDR3 here is CASSLGQGLEAFF. Here the CDR3 DNA reads TGTGCCAGCAGCTTGGGACAGGGGCTTGAAGCTTTCTTT.

For the CDR3, the DNA is TGTGCCAGCAGTGACAGGGCCGGGGATGGCTACACCTTC. Translated: CASSDRAGDGYTF. The chain combines TRBV2 with TRBJ1-2; TRBD1 might be the D (5 bases). CDR1 SNHLY and CDR2 FYNNEI come from the germline V gene. This CDR3 contains 13 residues. Deletions cut 3 bases from V and 6 bases from J, with 11 bases between.